This T cell receptor beta chain emerged from a study of CD8+ T cells in alopecia areata (dated by TCRdb to 2016 to 2019). Broadly, across the study: The treated patients, all with moderate-to-severe alopecia areata, were enrolled in an open-label pilot trial of oral tofacitinib given at 5 to 10 mg twice daily. Tofacitinib was given for 6 to 18 months, followed by 6 months of follow-up off drug to assess delayed response and recurrence. Clonality in the scalp was compared among normal scalp (n=4), patchy alopecia areata scalp (n=8), and alopecia totalis/universalis scalp (n=8). Biopsies were taken from tofacitinib-treated patients at baseline and at 4 and 24 weeks of treatment, and a later scalp biopsy was taken in several of the tofacitinib-treated patients. The study used high-throughput TCRbeta sequencing to examine T cell clonal expansion in alopecia areata, in both the C3H/HeJ mouse model and human patients. RNA came from the PAXgene miRNA kit for fixed scalp, the miRNeasy kit for PBMCs, and the RNeasy kit for mouse skin. On the human side, TCRbeta sequencing was run on scalp tissue and on sorted CD4+ and CD8+ peripheral blood T cells from healthy controls and from alopecia areata patients with either patchy or totalis/universalis disease. Amplification of TCRbeta CDR3 regions was done by immunoSEQ multiplex PCR using 35 Vbeta forward primers and 13 Jbeta reverse primers.

Lesional scalp punch biopsies and peripheral blood were collected from alopecia areata patients. After PBMCs were isolated by density centrifugation and stained for CD3, CD4 and CD8, a FACSAria was used to sort CD4+ and CD8+ T cells. The protocol used for the library was the immunoSEQ multiplex PCR assay. RNA was extracted from all samples and reverse transcribed into cDNA as template for TCR sequencing. First-strand cDNA was synthesized using SuperScript III with a 2:1 mix of oligo-dT and random hexamers. Amplification bias was assessed with a synthetic immune receptor repertoire, and residual bias was removed computationally. As for how the authors treated the data: Raw reads were preprocessed for error removal, and CDR3 was defined according to IMGT conventions as running from the conserved cysteine to phenylalanine. Clonality was computed as 1 minus the Shannon entropy, with the entropy normalized by log2 of the number of productive unique TCRs. Scalp TCRbeta sequences were cross-referenced with sorted blood CD4 and CD8 repertoires so that the CD4 or CD8 identity of scalp clones could be inferred. Held by TCRdb, this immuneACCESS table contains in-frame sequences only and omits some clones. Under half of the omission traces to an unresolved V gene where checked; the cause of the rest is unknown. V and J calls and clone size are as listed in that table; D and trimming were resolved from the DNA. The sample includes over 95,000 clones, with about 40% observed a single time. Clones ranked in the top ten supply approximately 1.2% of the sample.

As to this clone: There is no known antigen for this receptor. Base qualities are not at hand, and no much larger clone is one base apart.

The CDR3 starts with the cysteine, ends with the phenylalanine, and has 12 residues. Only CDR3 DNA remains: 36 bases, in frame from the first base. CDR1 and CDR2 (MGHDK, SYGVNS) derive from the germline V gene. V sheds 10 bases and J sheds 6 bases, leaving 15 bases between their ends. What the research found in general, with its limitations: Compared with mice, TCR sequences shared between patients were less clear, possibly partly because of HLA diversity across the patient population. Lesional scalp, especially in alopecia totalis/universalis, showed higher clonality and more expanded CD8+ clones than normal scalp, suggesting antigenic drive. Scalp TCR repertoire analysis is complicated because resident alphabeta T cells in normal human skin are also sequenced, whereas mouse skin is dominated by gammadelta T cells.

The chain uses TRBV25-1 and TRBJ1-1, with a tentative D gene TRBD1 over 6 matching bases. Sequences were obtained from CD4+ T cells sorted from blood. This TCR was recovered from a human donor with alopecia areata. The CDR3 corresponds to CATTNRVAEAFF. The DNA sequence reads TGTGCCACCACAAACAGGGTCGCTGAAGCTTTCTTT. Joined to the reference TRBV25-1 and TRBJ1-1 proteins, this CDR3 gives the full variable domain: EADIYQTPRYLVIGTGKKITLECSQTMGHDKMYWYQQDPGMELHLIHYSYGVNSTEKGDLSSESTVSRIRTEHFPLTLESARPSHTSQYLCATTNRVAEAFFGQGTRLTVV.